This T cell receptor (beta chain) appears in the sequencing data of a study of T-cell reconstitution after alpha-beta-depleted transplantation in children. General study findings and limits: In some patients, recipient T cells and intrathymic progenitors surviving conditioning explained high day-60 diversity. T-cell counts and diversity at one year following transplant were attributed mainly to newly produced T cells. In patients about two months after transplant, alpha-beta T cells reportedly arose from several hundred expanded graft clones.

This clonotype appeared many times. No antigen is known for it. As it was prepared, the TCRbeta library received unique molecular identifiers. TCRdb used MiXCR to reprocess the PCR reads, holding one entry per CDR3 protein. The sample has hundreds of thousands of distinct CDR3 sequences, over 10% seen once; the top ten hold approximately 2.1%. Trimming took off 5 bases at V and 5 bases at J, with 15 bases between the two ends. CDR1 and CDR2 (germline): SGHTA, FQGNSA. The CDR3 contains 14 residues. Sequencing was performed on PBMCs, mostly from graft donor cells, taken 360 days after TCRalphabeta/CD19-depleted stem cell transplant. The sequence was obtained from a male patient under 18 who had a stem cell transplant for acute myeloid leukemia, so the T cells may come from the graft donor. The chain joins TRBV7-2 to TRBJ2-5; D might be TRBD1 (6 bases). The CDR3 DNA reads TGTGCCAGCAGCACGACAGGCTCTGGGGAGACCCAGTACTTC. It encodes CASSTTGSGETQYF.